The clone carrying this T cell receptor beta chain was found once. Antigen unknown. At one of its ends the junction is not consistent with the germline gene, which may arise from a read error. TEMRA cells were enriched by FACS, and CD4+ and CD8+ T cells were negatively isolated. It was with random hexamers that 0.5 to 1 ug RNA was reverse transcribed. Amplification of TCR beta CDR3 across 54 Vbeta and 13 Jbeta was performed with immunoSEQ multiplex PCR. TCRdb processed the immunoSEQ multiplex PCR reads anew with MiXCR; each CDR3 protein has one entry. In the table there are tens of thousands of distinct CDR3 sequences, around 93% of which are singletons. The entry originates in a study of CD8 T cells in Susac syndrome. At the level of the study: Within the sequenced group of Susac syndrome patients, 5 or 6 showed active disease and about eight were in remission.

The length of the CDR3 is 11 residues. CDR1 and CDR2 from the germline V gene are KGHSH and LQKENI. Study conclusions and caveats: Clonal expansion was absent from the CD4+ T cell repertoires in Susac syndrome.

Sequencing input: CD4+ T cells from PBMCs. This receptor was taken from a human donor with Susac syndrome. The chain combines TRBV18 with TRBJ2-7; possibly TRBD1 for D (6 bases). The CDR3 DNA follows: TGTGCCAGCTCACCTGGGGACACTCAGAACTTC. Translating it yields CASSPGDTQNF.